This paragraph reports one TCR beta chain. What it binds is unknown. It was with a sample-barcoded 5' primer and a J-beta primer mix that a second PCR of about 6 to 12 cycles was run. Tagging of each cDNA molecule was performed by a template-switch adaptor with 12 random nucleotides. TCRdb ran MiXCR on the 5' RACE reads and lists one entry per CDR3 protein. Of about 970,000 distinct CDR3 sequences in the sample, about 53% were seen once. The V and J ends lost 5 bases and 7 bases, in that order; junction bases with no gene match: 9. Per the germline V gene, CDR1 is SNHLY and CDR2 is FYNNEI. The CDR3 is 16 amino acids. The entry originates in a study of blood T cells in healthy people across ages. Study outcomes and limitations: Among long-lived donors, naive CD4+ cells were more numerous and diversity higher than in aged donors. Changes seen in expanded clonotypes were possibly confounded by donor CMV status left unknown. Strong correlation was found linking TCR beta diversity to naive T cell percentage.

The sequence came from a woman aged 55-69 years in good health. This rearrangement joins TRBV2 to TRBJ2-1; 12 bases are shared with TRBD2. The sample was blood. The CDR3 sequence is CASSNETSGSRNEQFF. The CDR3 DNA follows: TGTGCCAGCAGTAATGAGACTAGCGGGAGTCGTAATGAGCAGTTCTTC.